Listed below are T cell receptor beta chains from one sample, sequenced in a study of blood T cell repertoires in COVID-19. Clones were read by immunoSEQ multiplex PCR, and TCRdb kept only the in-frame ones, dropping some. Here the sample spans around 400,000 clones, approximately 90% being singletons. Material: PBMCs or T cells enriched from blood (not recorded which). All receptors derive from a woman aged 40 to 50 who had been exposed to COVID-19. CDR3s include the opening cysteine and the closing phenylalanine or tryptophan. The order of the fields is J gene, V gene, D gene, clone size, CDR3 DNA, CDR3 protein. A D gene is named only where the DNA matches it firmly. The size field is filled for only some rows; it gives once, few, many or a size class.

TRBJ2-4	TRBV5-5	-	-	TGTGCCAGCAGCTTGGGGTCAGCGCCGGGTTTTTATTTC	CASSLGSAPGFYF
TRBJ1-1	TRBV30	-	-	TGTGCCTGGAGTGTAGGAACCCGGGGAGCTTTCTTT	CAWSVGTRGAFF
TRBJ2-6	TRBV24-1	TRBD1	once	TGTGCCACCAGTGATGGTGGCTCGACAGGGTCTGGGGCCAACGTCCTGACTTTC	CATSDGGSTGSGANVLTF
TRBJ1-6	TRBV19	-	-	TGTGCCAGTAGTATAGAACAGCCGAGCTCCTATAATTCACCCCTCCACTTT	CASSIEQPSSYNSPLHF
TRBJ2-2	TRBV7-3	-	once	TGTGCCAGCAGCCCCAACGGCGCGGGGACCGGGGAGCTGTTTTTT	CASSPNGAGTGELFF
TRBJ1-1	TRBV7-9	TRBD1	-	TGTGCCAGCAGCTCCCAGGGGGCTGCGAACACTGAAGCTTTCTTT	CASSSQGAANTEAFF
TRBJ1-2	TRBV7-8	-	-	TGTGCCAGCAGCGACTACCGGGCCACAGAAGATGGCTACACCTTC	CASSDYRATEDGYTF
TRBJ1-6	TRBV7-6	TRBD1	-	TGTGCCAGCAGCTTCGGACAGGGGAATTCACCCCTCCACTTT	CASSFGQGNSPLHF
TRBJ1-5	TRBV5-5	-	-	TGTGCCAGCAGCCTGGGACTGAATCAGCCCCAGCATTTT	CASSLGLNQPQHF
TRBJ1-1	TRBV4-1	-	once	TGCGCCAGCAGCCAAGTCTCGGGGGGCCGGACTGAAGCTTTCTTT	CASSQVSGGRTEAFF
TRBJ2-7	TRBV10-3	TRBD2	-	TGTGCCATCAGCCCCCCGGAAGCGGGGGGCTCCTACGAGCAGTACTTC	CAISPPEAGGSYEQYF
TRBJ1-5	TRBV15	-	once	TGTGCCACCAGCAGAGATACGGGAACAATTCGCAATCAGCCCCAGCATTTT	CATSRDTGTIRNQPQHF
TRBJ2-5	TRBV11-3	TRBD2	-	TGTGCCAGCAGCCCGGGGGGGGGCGTCCAAGAGACCCAGTACTTC	CASSPGGGVQETQYF
TRBJ2-7	TRBV5-8	-	-	TGTGCCAGCAGCTTTTTGGTCAGTGGGGGGGAGCAGTACTTC	CASSFLVSGGEQYF
TRBJ1-3	TRBV30	-	-	TGTGCCTGGAGTGTGTTTAAGGGGAAGCGCGGGGGCTCTGGAAACACCATATATTTT	CAWSVFKGKRGGSGNTIYF
TRBJ2-1	TRBV7-3	TRBD1	few	TGTGCCAGCAGCCTCCGGAGGACAGGGTATAGCCCCAGGAACAATGAGCAGTTCTTC	CASSLRRTGYSPRNNEQFF
TRBJ2-1	TRBV7-2	TRBD2	-	TGTGCCAGCAGCCCGAGACTAGCGGGTTCCTCCTACAATGAGCAGTTCTTC	CASSPRLAGSSYNEQFF
TRBJ2-5	TRBV7-8	TRBD2	once	TGTGCCAGCAGCTTACCCATAGCGGGAGGGAGAGAGACCCAGTACTTC	CASSLPIAGGRETQYF
TRBJ1-2	TRBV7-9	TRBD1	-	TGTGCCAGCAGCCAGGGGGGCAGGGGCGGCTATGGCTACACCTTC	CASSQGGRGGYGYTF
TRBJ1-1	TRBV24-1	TRBD1	-	TGTGCCACCAGTGATTCGGGACAGGGTTTTACTGAAGCTTTCTTT	CATSDSGQGFTEAFF
TRBJ1-5	TRBV7-2	-	-	TGTGCCAGCAGCTTCACAGGGAGTGTCGGCAATCAGCCCCAGCATTTT	CASSFTGSVGNQPQHF
TRBJ2-5	TRBV15	-	-	TGTGCCACCAGCAGAGATCTCGGTCGGGAAGAGACCCAGTACTTC	CATSRDLGREETQYF
TRBJ1-1	TRBV29-1	-	-	TGCAGCGGAAACCTAGGGGGTACGGCTTTCTTT	CSGNLGGTAFF
TRBJ1-2	TRBV7-9	TRBD1	-	TGTGCCAGCAGTCAGGACAGGACCGGGGGAGGCTACACCTTC	CASSQDRTGGGYTF
TRBJ1-2	TRBV7-2	-	-	TGTGCCAGCAGCTTATCTAGGGCGGGCAACTATGGCTACACCTTC	CASSLSRAGNYGYTF
TRBJ2-4	TRBV3-1/TRBV3-2	TRBD2	-	TGTGCCAGCAGCCAGTCAACCAGCGGGATGTCGTTTTTGGCCAAAAACATTCAGTACTTC	CASSQSTSGMSFLAKNIQYF
TRBJ1-4	TRBV5-6	TRBD1	-	TGTGCCAGCAGCTACCGGACAGGAAGCACTAATGAAAAACTGTTTTTT	CASSYRTGSTNEKLFF
TRBJ1-3	TRBV7-9	-	-	TGTGCCAGCAGCTTTCAGGCATCTGGAAACACCATATATTTT	CASSFQASGNTIYF
TRBJ1-6	TRBV9	TRBD1	-	TGTGCCAGCAGCGTAGTGGGACAGGGATCACCCCTCCACTTT	CASSVVGQGSPLHF
TRBJ2-7	TRBV6-5	-	-	TGTGCCAGCAGTTACTCGCGTCAGGGGCGATACGAGCAGTACTTC	CASSYSRQGRYEQYF
TRBJ1-2	TRBV18	-	-	TGTGCCAGCTCACCACGCTTGGGGGGGCGAGATGGCTACACCTTC	CASSPRLGGRDGYTF